A single T cell receptor (beta chain) is shown here with its context. Its antigen is unknown. The junction departs from the called germline gene at one end, perhaps through a read error. CDR1 DFQATT and CDR2 SNEGSKA come from the germline V gene (reference sequence). The CDR3 spans 14 residues. The sample belongs to a study of T-cell reconstitution after alpha-beta-depleted transplantation in children. Study-wide findings and caveats: Surviving recipient T cells and thymic progenitors underlay high day-60 TCRbeta diversity in some patients. When one year had passed after transplant, most T-cell counts and diversity came from newly produced T cells. Reportedly, only several hundred clones from non-depleted graft cells drove alpha-beta T-cell counts at about two months.

Unique molecular identifiers were used to barcode this TCRbeta library. TCRdb analysed the PCR reads with MiXCR anew, one entry per CDR3 protein. The sample holds hundreds of thousands of distinct CDR3 sequences; 13% are singletons and the top ten take approximately 0.8%. This rearrangement joins TRBV20-1 to TRBJ2-4; D possibly corresponds to TRBD2 (5 bases). The receptor was isolated from a girl aged 2-10 years with congenital amegakaryocytic thrombocytopenia, due to receive a stem cell transplant. The sequenced sample was PBMCs, obtained before TCRalphabeta/CD19-depleted stem cell transplant. As DNA, the CDR3 is TGCACTGCTGAGACGGGATTAGCCAAAAACATTCAGTACTTC. Translating it yields CTAETGLAKNIQYF.